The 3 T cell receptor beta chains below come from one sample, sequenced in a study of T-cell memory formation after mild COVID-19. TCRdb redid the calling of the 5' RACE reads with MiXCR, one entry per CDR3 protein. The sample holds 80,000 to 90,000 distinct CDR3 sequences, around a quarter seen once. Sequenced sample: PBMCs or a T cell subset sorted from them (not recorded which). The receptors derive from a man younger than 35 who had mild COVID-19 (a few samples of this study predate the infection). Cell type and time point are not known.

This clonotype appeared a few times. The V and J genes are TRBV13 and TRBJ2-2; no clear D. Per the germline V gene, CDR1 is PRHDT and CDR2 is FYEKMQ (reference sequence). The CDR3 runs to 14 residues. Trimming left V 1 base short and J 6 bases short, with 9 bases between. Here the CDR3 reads CASSLVSNAGELFF. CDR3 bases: TGTGCCAGCAGCTTAGTTTCCAATGCCGGGGAGCTGTTTTTT.

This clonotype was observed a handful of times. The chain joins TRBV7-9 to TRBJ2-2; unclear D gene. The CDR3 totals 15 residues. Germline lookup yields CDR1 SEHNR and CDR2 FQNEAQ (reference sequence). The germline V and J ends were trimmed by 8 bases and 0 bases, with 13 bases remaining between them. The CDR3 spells CASQDRTANTGELFF. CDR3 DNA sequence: TGTGCCAGCCAGGACCGGACGGCGAACACCGGGGAGCTGTTTTTT.

Written as DNA, the CDR3 is TGTGCCGCAATCCAGGGGAACACCGGGGAGCTGTTTTTT. Translated: CAAIQGNTGELFF. V gene TRBV7-9 combines with J gene TRBJ2-2, with D possibly TRBD1 on 5 matching bases. Germline CDR1 SEHNR, CDR2 FQNEAQ (reference sequence). V was trimmed by 11 bases and J by 1 base, leaving 11 bases between them. This CDR3 is 13 amino acids long.